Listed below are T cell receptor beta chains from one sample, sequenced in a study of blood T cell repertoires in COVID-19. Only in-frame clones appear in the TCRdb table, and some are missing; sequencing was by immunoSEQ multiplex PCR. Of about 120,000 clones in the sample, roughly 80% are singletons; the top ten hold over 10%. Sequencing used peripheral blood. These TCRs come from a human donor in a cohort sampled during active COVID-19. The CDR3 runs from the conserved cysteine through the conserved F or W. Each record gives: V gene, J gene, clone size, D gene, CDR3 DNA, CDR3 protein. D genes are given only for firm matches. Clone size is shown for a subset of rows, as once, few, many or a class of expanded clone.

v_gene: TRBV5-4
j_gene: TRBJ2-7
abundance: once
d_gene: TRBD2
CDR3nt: TGTGCCAGCAGCTCGGGGACTAGCGGGGGCTACGAGCAGTACTTC
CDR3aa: CASSSGTSGGYEQYF

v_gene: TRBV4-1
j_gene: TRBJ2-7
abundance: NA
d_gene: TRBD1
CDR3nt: TGCGCCAGCAGCCAAGTTCTACAGGGGTACTACGAGCAGTACTTC
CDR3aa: CASSQVLQGYYEQYF

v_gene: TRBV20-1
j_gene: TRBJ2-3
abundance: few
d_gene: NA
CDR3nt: TGCAGTGCTAGTGCATTGGGAGGGGGGGGCGGCACAGATACGCAGTATTTT
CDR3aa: CSASALGGGGGTDTQYF

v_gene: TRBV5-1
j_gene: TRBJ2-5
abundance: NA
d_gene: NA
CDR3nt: TGCGCCAGCAGCTTGGGTCAGGGCCAAGAGACCCAGTACTTC
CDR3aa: CASSLGQGQETQYF

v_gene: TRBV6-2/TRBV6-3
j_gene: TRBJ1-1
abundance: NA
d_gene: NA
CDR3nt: TGTGCCAGCAGTTACCCCGACAGCGGGGGCACTGAAGCTTTCTTT
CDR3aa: CASSYPDSGGTEAFF

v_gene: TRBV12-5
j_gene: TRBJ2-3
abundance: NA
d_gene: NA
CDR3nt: TGTGCTAGTGGTTCCACCCGACAGGTCCGTACAGATACGCAGTATTTT
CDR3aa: CASGSTRQVRTDTQYF

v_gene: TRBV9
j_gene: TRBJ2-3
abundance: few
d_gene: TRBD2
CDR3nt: TGTGCCAGCAGCGCGGGACTAGCTCGAGATACGCAGTATTTT
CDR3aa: CASSAGLARDTQYF

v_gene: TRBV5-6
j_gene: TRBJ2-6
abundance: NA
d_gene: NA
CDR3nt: TGTGCCAGCAGAGCAGGGTTGAGAGGGGCCAACGTCCTGACTTTC
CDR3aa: CASRAGLRGANVLTF

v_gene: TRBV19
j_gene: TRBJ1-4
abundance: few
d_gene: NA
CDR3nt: TGTGCCAGTAGCTTTGCACAGGGCCCTTCAACTAATGAAAAACTGTTTTTT
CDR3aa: CASSFAQGPSTNEKLFF

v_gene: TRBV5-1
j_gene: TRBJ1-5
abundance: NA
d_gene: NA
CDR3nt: TGCGCCAGCAGCTTGCCCCGGGGGGGGGCACGTCTCTTATATAGCAATCAGCCCCAGCATTTT
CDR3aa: CASSLPRGGARLLYSNQPQHF

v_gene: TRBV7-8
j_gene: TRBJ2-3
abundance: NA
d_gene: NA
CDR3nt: TGTGCCAGCAGCCCGAGTCGCGCAGATACGCAGTATTTT
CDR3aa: CASSPSRADTQYF

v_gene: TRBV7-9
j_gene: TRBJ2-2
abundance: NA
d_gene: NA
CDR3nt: TGTGCCAGCAGCCTACTCAGGGAGAACACCGGGGAGCTGTTTTTT
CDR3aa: CASSLLRENTGELFF

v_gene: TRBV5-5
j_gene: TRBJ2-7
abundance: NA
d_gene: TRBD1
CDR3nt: TGTGCCAGCAGCTTGAGCTTGAGGACAGGGGGCTCAACCTACGAGCAGTACTTC
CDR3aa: CASSLSLRTGGSTYEQYF

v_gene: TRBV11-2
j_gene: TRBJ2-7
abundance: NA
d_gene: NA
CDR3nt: TGTGCCAGCAGCTTTGGGGGGGAGCAGTACTTC
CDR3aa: CASSFGGEQYF

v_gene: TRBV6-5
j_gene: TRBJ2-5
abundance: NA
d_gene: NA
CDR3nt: TGTGCCAGCAGGCCATACAGGGTGGGACAAGAGACCCAGTACTTC
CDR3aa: CASRPYRVGQETQYF

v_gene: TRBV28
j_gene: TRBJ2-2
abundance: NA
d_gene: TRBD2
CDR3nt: TGTGCCAGCACCTCCTCGGGACTAGCGGGAGGTGCCACCGGGGAGCTGTTTTTT
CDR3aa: CASTSSGLAGGATGELFF

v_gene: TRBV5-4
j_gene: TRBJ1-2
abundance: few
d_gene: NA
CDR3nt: TGTGCCAGCAGCTTGGACAGGGAGTCTTATGGCTACACCTTC
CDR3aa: CASSLDRESYGYTF

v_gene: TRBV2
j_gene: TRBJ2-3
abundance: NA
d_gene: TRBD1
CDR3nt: TGTGCCAGCAGTGGGGGACAGGACACAGATACGCAGTATTTT
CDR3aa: CASSGGQDTDTQYF

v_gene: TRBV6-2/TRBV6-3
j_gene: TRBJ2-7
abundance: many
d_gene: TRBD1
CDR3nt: TGTGCCAGCAGTTCCACAGGGGGCTACGAGCAGTACTTC
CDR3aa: CASSSTGGYEQYF

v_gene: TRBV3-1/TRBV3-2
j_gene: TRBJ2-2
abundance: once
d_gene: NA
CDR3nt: TGTGCCAGCAGTAGCTTCCGCAACACCGGGGAGCTGTTTTTT
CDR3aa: CASSSFRNTGELFF

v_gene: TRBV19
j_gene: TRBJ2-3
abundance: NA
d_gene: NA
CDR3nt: TGTGCCAGTGGTCAACAGGGTGGGACAGATACGCAGTATTTT
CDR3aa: CASGQQGGTDTQYF

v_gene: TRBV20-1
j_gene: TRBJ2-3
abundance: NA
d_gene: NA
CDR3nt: TGCAGTGCTAGTGTCCCGGGGGTCGGGACAGATACGCAGTATTTT
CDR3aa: CSASVPGVGTDTQYF